The next 8 T cell receptor beta chains were all read from a single sample in a study of CD8+CD57+ T cells in acquired aplastic anemia. It was patients with CD8+CD57+ cell expansion by flow cytometry who were chosen for sequencing. Genomic DNA was employed as the template in profiling TCR beta VDJ and CDR3. TCRdb re-analysed the reads in MiXCR, keeping a single row per CDR3 protein. The table lists 150,000 to 200,000 distinct CDR3 sequences, around 52% of them singletons. The sample consisted of sorted CD4+, CD8+, or CD8+CD57+ T cells (not recorded which) from PBMCs. These receptors originate from a human donor with aplastic anemia.

As to this clonotype: The junction does not match germline at one end; this may be a read error. This sequence joins TRBV6-1 and TRBJ1-2; 7 bases align to TRBD1. The V gene's germline CDR1 is MNHNS and CDR2 SASEGT. This CDR3 comprises 14 residues. The CDR3 coding sequence is TGTGCCAGCAGTGCCCACCGGGACAGCTATGGCTGCACCTTC. It codes for CASSAHRDSYGCTF.

This clonotype was detected many times. The gene calls are TRBV19 and TRBJ2-7, with D uncertain. V lost 0 bases to trimming and J lost 0 bases, with 9 bases between them. From germline, CDR1 is LNHDA and CDR2 SQIVND (reference sequence). The CDR3 has 15 residues. The CDR3 nucleotides are TGTGCCAGTAGTATAGAAGACACCCGCTCCTACGAGCAGTACTTC. This sequence encodes CASSIEDTRSYEQYF.

The chain uses TRBV10-3 and TRBJ1-4; D is undetermined. This CDR3 region has 13 residues. Trimming removed 3 bases at V and 5 bases at J, with 7 bases between. CDR1 and CDR2 from the germline V gene are ENHRY and SYGVKD. The CDR3 here is CAISDLANEKLFF. CDR3 nucleotides: TGTGCCATCAGTGATCTTGCAAATGAAAAACTGTTTTTT.

This clonotype has more than one count but fewer than ten. V usage is TRBV27 and J usage is TRBJ2-7; unclear D gene. Between the trimmed V and J ends, which lost 0 bases and 3 bases, there was a span of 6 bases. This CDR3 comprises 13 residues. Germline loops: CDR1 MNHEY, CDR2 SMNVEV (reference sequence). CDR3 nucleotides: TGTGCCAGCAGTTTATCGGATGACTACGAGCAGTACTTC. It specifies CASSLSDDYEQYF.

The V and J genes are TRBV19 and TRBJ1-1; 7 nucleotides line up with TRBD1. This CDR3 is built from 14 residues. Germline values: CDR1 LNHDA, CDR2 SQIVND (reference sequence). The V gene end was trimmed by 5 bases and the J gene end by 4 bases; junction bases not matched to a gene: 7. In DNA form, the CDR3 reads TGTGCCAGTAGTCACAGGGGTTTGGGCACTGAAGCTTTCTTT. It specifies CASSHRGLGTEAFF.

In this sample, this clonotype turned up many times. The chain combines TRBV24-1 with TRBJ2-3, with TRBD2 identical over 8 bases. CDR1 and CDR2 (germline): KGHDR, SFDVKD. V lost 3 bases to trimming and J lost 5 bases; unmatched junction nucleotides: 6. The length of the CDR3 is 15 residues. The DNA of the CDR3 is TGTGCCACCAGTGATCGGGACCGGGGGGGAGATACGCAGTATTTT. It translates to CATSDRDRGGDTQYF.

This clonotype was observed many times. The V and J genes are TRBV3-1 and TRBJ2-7, with D perhaps TRBD1 (5 bases). Per germline, CDR1 LGHDT and CDR2 YNNKEL (reference sequence). V gave up 7 bases and J gave up 1 base, with 14 bases separating them. The CDR3 sequence is 14 residues long. The chain's CDR3 is CASTGASSSYEQYF. The CDR3 nucleotides are TGTGCCAGCACTGGGGCCAGCTCATCCTACGAGCAGTACTTC.

A note on this clonotype: The junction departs from germline at one end; a sequencing error may be responsible. This sequence joins TRBV6-1 and TRBJ2-1, with D tentatively TRBD2 (6 bases). The CDR3 totals 12 residues. Germline CDR1 MNHNS, CDR2 SASEGT. CDR3 sequence reads: CASRGSYNKQFF. Here the CDR3 DNA reads TGTGCCAGCCGGGGGTCCTACAATAAGCAGTTCTTC.